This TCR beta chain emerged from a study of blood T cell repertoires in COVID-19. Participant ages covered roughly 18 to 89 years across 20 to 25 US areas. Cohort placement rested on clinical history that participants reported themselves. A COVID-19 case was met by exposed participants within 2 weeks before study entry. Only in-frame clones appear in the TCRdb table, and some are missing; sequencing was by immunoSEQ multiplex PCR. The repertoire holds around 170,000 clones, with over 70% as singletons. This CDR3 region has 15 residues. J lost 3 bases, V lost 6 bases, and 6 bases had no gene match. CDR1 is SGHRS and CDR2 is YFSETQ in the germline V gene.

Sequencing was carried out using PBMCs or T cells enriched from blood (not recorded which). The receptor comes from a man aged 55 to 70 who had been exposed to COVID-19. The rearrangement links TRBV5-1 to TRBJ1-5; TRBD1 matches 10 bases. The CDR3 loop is CASKQGQGDNQPQHF. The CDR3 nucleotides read TGCGCCAGCAAACAAGGACAGGGGGACAATCAGCCCCAGCATTTT.